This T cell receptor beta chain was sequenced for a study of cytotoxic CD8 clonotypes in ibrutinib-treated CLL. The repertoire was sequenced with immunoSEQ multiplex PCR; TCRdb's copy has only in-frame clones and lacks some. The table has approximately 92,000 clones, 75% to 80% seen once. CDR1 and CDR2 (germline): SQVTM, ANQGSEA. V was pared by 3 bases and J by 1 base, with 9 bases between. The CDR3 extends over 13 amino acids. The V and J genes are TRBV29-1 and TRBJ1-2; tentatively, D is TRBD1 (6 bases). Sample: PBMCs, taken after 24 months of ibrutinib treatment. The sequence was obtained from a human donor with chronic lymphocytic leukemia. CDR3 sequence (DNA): TGCAGCGTTGACAGGGGATATAACTATGGCTACACCTTC. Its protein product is CSVDRGYNYGYTF.